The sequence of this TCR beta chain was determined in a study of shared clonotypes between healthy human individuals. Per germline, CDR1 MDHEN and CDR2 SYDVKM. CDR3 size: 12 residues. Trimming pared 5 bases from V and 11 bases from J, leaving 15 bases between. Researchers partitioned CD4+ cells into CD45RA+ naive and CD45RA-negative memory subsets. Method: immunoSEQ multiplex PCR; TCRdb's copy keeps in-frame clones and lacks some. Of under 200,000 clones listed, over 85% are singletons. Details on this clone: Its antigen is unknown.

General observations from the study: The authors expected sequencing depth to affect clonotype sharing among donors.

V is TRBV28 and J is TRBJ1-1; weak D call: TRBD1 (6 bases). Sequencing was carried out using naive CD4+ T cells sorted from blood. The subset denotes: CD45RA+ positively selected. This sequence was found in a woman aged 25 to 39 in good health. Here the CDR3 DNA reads TGTGCCAGCAGTATCAGACTTGGGGGCGCTTTCTTT. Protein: CASSIRLGGAFF. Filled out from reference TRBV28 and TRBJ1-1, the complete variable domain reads DVKVTQSSRYLVKRTGEKVFLECVQDMDHENMFWYRQDPGLGLRLIYFSYDVKMKEKGDIPEGYSVSREKKERFSLILESASTNQTSMYLCASSIRLGGAFFGQGTRLTVV.